Presented here are 15 T cell receptor beta chains from one specimen sequenced in a study of blood T cell repertoires in COVID-19 (dated by TCRdb to about 2020). Library preparation used the immunoSEQ multiplex PCR assay. Sourced from immuneACCESS, this table was stored by TCRdb with only in-frame sequences that have V and J called. A share of the clones is absent; for the studies checked, an unresolved V gene accounts for under half, and the remainder has no known explanation. The sample table contains about 200,000 clones; only one count was recorded for 70% to 90% of them. The ten largest account for about 4% of the sample. The sample consisted of PBMCs or T cells enriched from blood (not recorded which). Receptors originate from a woman aged 30 to 39 who had been exposed to COVID-19.

CDR3 sequence reads: CASSTGQGYNEQFF. CDR3 DNA sequence: TGCGCCAGCAGTACGGGACAGGGTTACAATGAGCAGTTCTTC. The genes are TRBV10-1 and TRBJ2-1; 9 nucleotides match TRBD1. This CDR3 spans 14 amino acids. CDR1 is WNHNN and CDR2 is SYGVQD in the germline V gene (reference sequence). V was pared by 5 bases and J by 4 bases, with 3 bases of the junction left unmatched.

V usage is TRBV6-5 and J usage is TRBJ2-1, with TRBD1 matching 7 bases. The J segment lost 10 bases and the V segment lost 2 bases, leaving 8 bases of the junction unmatched. The CDR3 is made up of 14 amino acids. CDR1 MNHEY and CDR2 SVGAGI come from the germline V gene. Here the CDR3 DNA reads TGTGCCAGCAGTTACGCGGACAGGTCGGGGGAGCAGTTCTTC. Translation gives CASSYADRSGEQFF.

J is TRBJ1-6 and V is TRBV6-5, with D tentatively TRBD1 (5 bases). CDR1 MNHEY and CDR2 SVGAGI come from the germline V gene. Trimming shortened V by 8 bases and J by 6 bases, and 14 bases separated the two germline ends. The CDR3 sequence is 14 residues long. CDR3 nucleotide sequence: TGTGCCAGCCTGGCAGGGCCCCCTAATTCACCCCTCCACTTT. Translation: CASLAGPPNSPLHF.

The chain recombines TRBV5-4 with TRBJ1-2, with TRBD1 identical over 7 bases. The CDR3 is 12 residues long. Germline CDR1 and CDR2: SGHNT and YYREEE (reference sequence). The V gene end was trimmed by 0 bases and the J gene end by 7 bases; junction bases not matched to a gene: 0. The CDR3: CASSLDRGGYTF. CDR3 in DNA: TGTGCCAGCAGCTTGGACAGGGGTGGCTACACCTTC.

V is TRBV19 and J is TRBJ1-5, with 8 bases identical to TRBD1. V gave up 1 base and J gave up 0 bases; unmatched junction bases: 2. The CDR3 runs 16 residues. Germline V CDR1 and CDR2: LNHDA, SQIVND (reference sequence). The CDR3 loop reads CASSIVGTGSNQPQHF. In DNA, the CDR3 is TGTGCCAGTAGTATAGTGGGGACAGGTAGCAATCAGCCCCAGCATTTT.

Within the sample, this clone is large. The chain has TRBV4-1 and TRBJ1-1, with D unclear. The germline gives CDR1 MGHRA, CDR2 YSYEKL. The CDR3 has 17 residues. Trimming took off 0 bases at V and 3 bases at J, with 17 bases between the two ends. CDR3 DNA sequence: TGCGCCAGCAGCCAAGATAGCGGCCCATGGGGAGACACTGAAGCTTTCTTT. It is translated as CASSQDSGPWGDTEAFF.

The CDR3: CASSPSGTGETQYF. The CDR3, as DNA: TGTGCCAGCAGCCCAAGCGGGACTGGTGAGACCCAGTACTTC. The chain employs TRBV3-1 (or the pseudogene TRBV3-2) and TRBJ2-5; 7 bases are shared with TRBD2. Per the germline V gene, CDR1 is LGHDT and CDR2 is YNNKEL (reference sequence). The V and J ends lost 4 bases and 5 bases, in that order; junction bases with no gene match: 7. The CDR3 runs 14 residues.

J is TRBJ2-7 and V is TRBV3-1 (or the pseudogene TRBV3-2); D not certain. V was pared by 6 bases and J by 1 base, with 10 bases between. The CDR3 is 13 residues long. Germline lookup yields CDR1 LGHDT and CDR2 YNNKEL (reference sequence). The CDR3 reads CASSYDTSYEQYF. For the CDR3, the DNA is TGTGCCAGCAGTTACGACACATCCTACGAGCAGTACTTC.

This chain links TRBV5-4 with TRBJ1-2; D is uncertain. Trimming cost V 3 bases and J 4 bases, with 19 bases left between them. Germline CDR1 reads SGHNT; CDR2 reads YYREEE (reference sequence). The CDR3 has 16 amino acids. This CDR3 reads CASSSPGEGVVYGYTF. CDR3 nucleotide sequence: TGTGCCAGCAGCTCACCCGGGGAAGGAGTTGTCTATGGCTACACCTTC.

The chain carries TRBV6-5 and TRBJ1-4; the D is unclear. The V gene's germline CDR1 is MNHEY and CDR2 SVGAGI. V was trimmed by 6 bases and J by 10 bases, leaving 18 bases between them. The CDR3 has 14 amino acids. CDR3: CASRATRSEGKLFF. The CDR3 DNA reads as TGTGCCAGCAGAGCGACCCGATCGGAAGGAAAACTGTTTTTT.

The chain joins TRBV18 to TRBJ1-5; D ambiguous. Deletions cut 2 bases from V and 7 bases from J, with 9 bases between. CDR1 and CDR2 (germline): KGHSH, LQKENI. The CDR3 totals 13 residues. CDR3 nucleotide sequence: TGTGCCAGCTCACCAGTGTACGGGCAGCCCCAGCATTTT. It translates to CASSPVYGQPQHF.

This chain joins TRBV15 and TRBJ1-2; D might be TRBD1 (6 bases). The length of the CDR3 is 13 residues. The germline CDR1 and CDR2 sequences are LNHNV and YYDKDF (reference sequence). The V gene lost 6 bases and the J gene lost 7 bases, with 15 bases spanning the gap. The CDR3 here is CATSPEGRGGYTF. CDR3 DNA: TGTGCCACCAGTCCTGAGGGCAGGGGTGGCTACACCTTC.

The chain couples TRBV6-1 to TRBJ2-7; maybe TRBD1 (6 bases). The CDR3 sequence is 14 residues long. Germline-derived CDR1 and CDR2 are MNHNS and SASEGT. The germline V and J ends were trimmed by 3 bases and 3 bases, with 12 bases remaining between them. The CDR3 region has the DNA TGTGCCAGCAGTGAGGGGGCCTACTTCTACGAGCAGTACTTC. Translation: CASSEGAYFYEQYF.

This sequence joins TRBV19 and TRBJ1-4; 7 bases line up with TRBD1. Germline CDR1 and CDR2: LNHDA and SQIVND (reference sequence). CDR3 length equals 15 residues. V shed 6 bases and J 8 bases; nucleotides not matched to a gene: 12. In DNA, the CDR3 is TGTGCCAGTAGGCCCCAAGCGAGGGGGCGGGAAAAACTGTTTTTT. Its translation: CASRPQARGREKLFF.

This clone has more than one count but fewer than ten. The rearrangement joins TRBV10-3 to TRBJ1-3; perhaps TRBD1 as D (6 bases). The V gene's germline CDR1 is ENHRY and CDR2 SYGVKD. CDR3 length equals 14 residues. V shed 7 bases and J shed 0 bases, with 10 bases lying between them. The CDR3 DNA sequence: TGTGCCATCAAAAAGGACAGCTCTGGAAACACCATATATTTT. Its protein is CAIKKDSSGNTIYF.